The rows below give T cell receptor beta chains drawn from one sample of a study of T-cell reconstitution after alpha-beta-depleted transplantation in children. TCRdb re-called the PCR reads with MiXCR, one entry per CDR3 protein. The sample yields fewer than 750,000 distinct CDR3 sequences, roughly 24% seen once. Specimen: PBMCs, mostly from graft donor cells, collected 360 days after TCRalphabeta/CD19-depleted stem cell transplant. These receptors all stem from a boy under three years old who had a stem cell transplant for acute myeloid leukemia, so the T cells may come from the graft donor. CDR3s include the opening cysteine and the closing phenylalanine or tryptophan. D genes are given only for firm matches. Where a row states a size, it is once, few, many or the class of an expanded clone; other rows omit it.

j_call,cdr3_length,clone_size,v_call,d_call,cdr3_aa,cdr3_nt
TRBJ2-5,17,many,TRBV6-5,-,CASSYSSGAQGRGAQYF,TGTGCCAGCAGTTACTCTTCCGGGGCCCAGGGTCGAGGGGCCCAGTACTTC
TRBJ2-4,15,-,TRBV7-2,-,CASSLTVGAKNIQYF,TGTGCCAGCAGCTTAACGGTGGGGGCCAAAAACATTCAGTACTTC
TRBJ2-1,16,many,TRBV5-1,TRBD1,CASSLVQDRGYNEQFF,TGCGCCAGCAGCTTGGTTCAAGACAGGGGATACAATGAGCAGTTCTTC
TRBJ2-1,16,once,TRBV16,TRBD2,CASSLLAGGFYNEQFF,TGTGCCAGCAGCCTTCTAGCGGGGGGCTTCTACAATGAGCAGTTCTTC
TRBJ2-1,11,-,TRBV20-1,-,CSAREGYEQFF,TGCAGTGCTAGAGAGGGCTATGAGCAGTTCTTC
TRBJ2-1,11,-,TRBV20-1,-,CSASDRAEQFF,TGCAGTGCTTCGGACAGAGCTGAGCAGTTCTTC
TRBJ1-2,13,few,TRBV7-2,-,CASSLVQEAGYTF,TGTGCCAGCAGCTTAGTACAGGAGGCTGGCTACACCTTC
TRBJ2-1,15,-,TRBV6-2/TRBV6-3,-,CASRRRRGIYNEQFF,TGTGCCAGCAGGCGGCGGCGGGGTATCTACAATGAGCAGTTCTTC
TRBJ2-2,14,many,TRBV19,-,CASTLGHRRGELFF,TGTGCCAGTACCCTTGGACACAGACGTGGGGAGCTGTTTTTT
TRBJ2-7,15,-,TRBV7-2,TRBD2,CASSSSWTSSYEQYF,TGTGCCAGCAGCTCCTCCTGGACTAGCTCCTACGAGCAGTACTTC